The sequence of this T cell receptor (beta chain) was determined in a study of blood T cell repertoires in COVID-19. Background on the study: The United States, Italy and Spain supplied acute and convalescent COVID-19 samples.

The CDR3 contains 15 residues. CDR1 and CDR2 (germline): SGHRS, YFSETQ. Trimming cost V 3 bases and J 5 bases; bases outside gene matches: 9. Original methodology: Reference gene primers were amplified, and this amplification served to estimate nucleated cell counts. The repertoire was sequenced with immunoSEQ multiplex PCR; TCRdb's copy has only in-frame clones and lacks some. V and J calls and clone size follow that table, whereas D and trimming were derived from the DNA. The sample records approximately 140,000 clones, more than 70% being singletons. The V and J genes are TRBV5-1 and TRBJ1-2; TRBD1 matches at 8 bases. The clonotype was recovered from a woman aged 60-75 years with acute or convalescent COVID-19. Sequencing input: peripheral blood. The CDR3 DNA reads as TGCGCCAGCAGCTCATCCGGGACAGGATCATATGGCTACACCTTC. This sequence encodes CASSSSGTGSYGYTF.